This TCR beta chain was recovered during a study of early T cells in non-severe SARS-CoV-2 infection. Study background: Chains stayed unpaired after sequencing of bulk RNA from unsorted whole blood.

This clonotype was counted many times. This CDR3 spans 15 amino acids. Trimming stripped 4 bases from V and 0 bases from J, with 12 bases between. Germline CDR1 reads SEHNR; CDR2 reads FQNEAQ (reference sequence). The TCR library protocol attached unique molecular identifiers to the individual cDNA molecules. Using its own MiXCR run on the 5' RACE reads, TCRdb lists one record per CDR3 protein. The sample has approximately 84,000 distinct CDR3 sequences; less than 15% are singletons. Sequenced: whole blood. This clonotype was obtained from an adult who was a healthcare worker with PCR-confirmed SARS-CoV-2 infection or an uninfected control (not recorded which). This rearrangement joins TRBV7-9 to TRBJ1-1; no firm D call. CDR3 amino acids: CASSSHRSLNTEAFF. The CDR3, as DNA: TGTGCCAGCAGCTCCCACAGAAGCCTGAACACTGAAGCTTTCTTT.